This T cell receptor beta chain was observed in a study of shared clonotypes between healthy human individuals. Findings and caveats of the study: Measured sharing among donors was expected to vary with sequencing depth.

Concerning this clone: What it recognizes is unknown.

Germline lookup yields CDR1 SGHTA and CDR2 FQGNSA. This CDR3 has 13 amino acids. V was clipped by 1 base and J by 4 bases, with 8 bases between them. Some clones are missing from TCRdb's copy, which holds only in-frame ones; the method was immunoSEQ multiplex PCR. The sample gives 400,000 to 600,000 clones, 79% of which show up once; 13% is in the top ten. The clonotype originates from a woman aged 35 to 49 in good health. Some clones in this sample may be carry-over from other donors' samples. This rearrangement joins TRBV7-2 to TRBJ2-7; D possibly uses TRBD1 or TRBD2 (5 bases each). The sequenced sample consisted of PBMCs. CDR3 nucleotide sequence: TGTGCCAGCAGCTTAGTTTGGGGGTACGAGCAGTACTTC. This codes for CASSLVWGYEQYF. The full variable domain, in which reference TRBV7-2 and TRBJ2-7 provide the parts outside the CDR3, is GAGVSQSPSNKVTEKGKDVELRCDPISGHTALYWYRQSLGQGLEFLIYFQGNSAPDKSGLPSDRFSAERTGGSVSTLTIQRTQQEDSAVYLCASSLVWGYEQYFGPGTRLTVT.